These T cell receptor beta chains were read from a single sample in a study of blood T cell repertoires in COVID-19. Produced via immunoSEQ multiplex PCR; TCRdb's table is partial and in-frame only. The sample records about 310,000 clones, roughly 89% being singletons. The specimen sequenced was peripheral blood. All receptors derive from a woman aged 40-49 years with COVID-19, enrolled during active disease. Each CDR3 is given with its conserved first and last residue. Fields, in order: J gene, V gene, clone size, D gene, CDR3 protein, CDR3 DNA. The D gene is left open where the match is weak. Only some rows state a clone size, as once, few, many or a class for expanded clones.

J: TRBJ2-3; V: TRBV7-9; size: .; D: TRBD2; CDR3: CASSLLAGTSTDTQYF; DNA: TGTGCCAGCAGCTTATTAGCGGGGACTAGCACAGATACGCAGTATTTT
J: TRBJ2-5; V: TRBV9; size: once; D: TRBD1; CDR3: CASNTGTGGQTQYF; DNA: TGTGCCAGCAACACCGGGACAGGGGGCCAGACCCAGTACTTC
J: TRBJ2-5; V: TRBV9; size: once; D: .; CDR3: CASSVRTGETQYF; DNA: TGTGCCAGCAGCGTTCGAACAGGGGAGACCCAGTACTTC
J: TRBJ2-7; V: TRBV9; size: once; D: TRBD1; CDR3: CASSVTTGGGEQYF; DNA: TGTGCCAGCAGCGTTACTACAGGGGGCGGCGAGCAGTACTTC
J: TRBJ2-5; V: TRBV5-1; size: .; D: TRBD2; CDR3: CASSPRTSGGFTQYF; DNA: TGCGCCAGCAGCCCACGGACTAGCGGGGGGTTTACCCAGTACTTC
J: TRBJ2-7; V: TRBV27; size: .; D: .; CDR3: CASRYRASYEQYF; DNA: TGTGCCAGCAGGTACAGGGCGTCCTACGAGCAGTACTTC
J: TRBJ2-1; V: TRBV9; size: .; D: TRBD2; CDR3: CASSGTSGSYNEQFF; DNA: TGTGCCAGCAGCGGTACTAGCGGCTCCTACAATGAGCAGTTCTTC
J: TRBJ1-6; V: TRBV15; size: .; D: TRBD1; CDR3: CATSREGQVAPLHF; DNA: TGTGCCACCAGCAGAGAGGGACAGGTTGCTCCCCTCCACTTT
J: TRBJ2-1; V: TRBV18; size: .; D: .; CDR3: CASSPTGNNEQFF; DNA: TGTGCCAGCTCACCGACAGGAAACAATGAGCAGTTCTTC
J: TRBJ2-7; V: TRBV18; size: few; D: TRBD1; CDR3: CASSPGTGVWEQYF; DNA: TGTGCCAGCTCACCGGGGACAGGGGTGTGGGAGCAGTACTTC
J: TRBJ2-2; V: TRBV4-3; size: once; D: TRBD1; CDR3: CASSQARQGANTGELFF; DNA: TGCGCCAGCAGCCAAGCCAGACAGGGGGCGAACACCGGGGAGCTGTTTTTT
J: TRBJ1-2; V: TRBV28; size: .; D: TRBD1; CDR3: CASREGDRGVYGYTF; DNA: TGTGCCAGCAGAGAAGGGGACAGGGGGGTTTATGGCTACACCTTC
J: TRBJ2-7; V: TRBV6-5; size: .; D: .; CDR3: CASSLGERSYEQYF; DNA: TGTGCCAGCAGCCTCGGGGAGAGGTCCTACGAGCAGTACTTC